Detailed here is one TCR beta chain. Its antigen is currently unknown. TCRdb redid the calling of the reads with MiXCR, one entry per CDR3 protein. The sample holds about 920,000 distinct CDR3 sequences, approximately 31% seen once. This record comes from a study of T cell repertoires in cytomegalovirus infection. Study-level background: Epitope selection comprised recently identified HLA-C-restricted CMV epitopes and well-studied HLA-B-restricted CMV epitopes.

Germline loops: CDR1 SGHNT, CDR2 YENEEA. V lost 1 base and J 4 bases, leaving 12 bases between the germline ends. There are 15 residues in the CDR3. Study-level points and caveats: The ex vivo response was dominated by HLA-C-restricted CMV-specific TCR beta clonotypes.

This TCR was recovered from a human donor in good health (CMV status not recorded). Some clones in this sample may be carry-over from other donors' samples. Sample: cultured CD8+ T cells from PBMCs, taken from culture after CMV antigen stimulation. The V call is TRBV11-3, the J call TRBJ2-3; TRBD2 might be the D (5 bases). CDR3 loop: CASSLAAGAADTQYF. CDR3 nucleotide sequence: TGTGCCAGCAGCTTAGCCGCGGGCGCGGCAGATACGCAGTATTTT.